This T cell receptor beta chain was identified during a study of early T cells in non-severe SARS-CoV-2 infection. Individual cDNA molecules were tagged with unique molecular identifiers. TCRdb processed the 5' RACE reads anew with MiXCR; each CDR3 protein has one entry. Counted here are some 38,000 distinct CDR3 sequences, roughly 5% occurring once; the ten biggest clones make up around 15%. The CDR3 runs to 11 residues. Trimming stripped 4 bases from V and 2 bases from J, with 4 bases between. Germline CDR1 SGHKS, CDR2 YYEKEE (reference sequence). This clonotype was detected many times. What it binds is not known. Study-wide points: There was a bias toward anti-spike CD8 responses in VDJdb matching, which missed private and CD4 specificities.

This receptor was taken from an adult who was a healthcare worker with PCR-confirmed SARS-CoV-2 infection or an uninfected control (not recorded which). This chain connects TRBV5-5 to TRBJ2-7; D gene ambiguous. Sequenced: whole blood. CDR3 region: CASSLTYEQYF. The CDR3 DNA reads TGTGCCAGCAGCCTCACCTACGAGCAGTACTTC.